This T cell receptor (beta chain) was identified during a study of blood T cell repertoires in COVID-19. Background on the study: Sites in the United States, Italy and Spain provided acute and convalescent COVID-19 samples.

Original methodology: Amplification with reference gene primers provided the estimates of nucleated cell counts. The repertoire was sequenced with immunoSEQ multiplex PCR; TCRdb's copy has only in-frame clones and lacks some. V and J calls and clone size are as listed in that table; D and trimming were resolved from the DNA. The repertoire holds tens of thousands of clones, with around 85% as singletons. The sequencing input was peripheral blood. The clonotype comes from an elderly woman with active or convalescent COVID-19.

The CDR3 bases are TGTGCCAGCAGGGGACAGGACTATGGCTACACCTTC. Translated: CASRGQDYGYTF. The chain joins TRBV2 to TRBJ1-2; TRBD1 aligns across 8 bases. Unmatched junction bases numbered 0, after V lost 6 bases and J lost 3 bases. The CDR3 loop spans 12 amino acids. In germline, CDR1 is SNHLY, CDR2 FYNNEI. Complete variable domain (other parts from reference TRBV2 and TRBJ1-2): EPEVTQTPSHQVTQMGQEVILRCVPISNHLYFYWYRQILGQKVEFLVSFYNNEISEKSEIFDDQFSVERPDGSNFTLKIRSTKLEDSAMYFCASRGQDYGYTFGSGTRLTVV.